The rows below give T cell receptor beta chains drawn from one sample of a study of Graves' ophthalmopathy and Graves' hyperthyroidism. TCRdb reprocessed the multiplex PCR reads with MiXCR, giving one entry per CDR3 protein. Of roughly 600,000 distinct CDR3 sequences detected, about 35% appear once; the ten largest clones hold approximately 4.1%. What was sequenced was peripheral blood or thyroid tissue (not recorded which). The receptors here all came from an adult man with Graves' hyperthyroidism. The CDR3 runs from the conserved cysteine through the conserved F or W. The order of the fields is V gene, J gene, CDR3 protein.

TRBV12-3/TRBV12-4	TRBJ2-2	CASNVYSDRVRTGELFF
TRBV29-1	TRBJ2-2	CSVEDPSGNTGELFF
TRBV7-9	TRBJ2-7	CASSPKSGTATYEQYF
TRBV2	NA	CASSVSRVNNEQFF
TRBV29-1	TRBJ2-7	CSVVAGALNNEQYF
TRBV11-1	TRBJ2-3	CASSPAGREGTDTQYF
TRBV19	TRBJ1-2	CASSIDFRYGYTF
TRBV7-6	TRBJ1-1	CASSLRQGGKTEAFF
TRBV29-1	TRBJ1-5	CSVSTGDSNQPQHF
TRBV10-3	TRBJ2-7	CAIRETQIYEQYF
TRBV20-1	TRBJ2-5	CSARDPSGGQPQYF
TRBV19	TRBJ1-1	CASRPGIMNTEAFF
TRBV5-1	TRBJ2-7	CASSIGTGGTSGGSYEQYF
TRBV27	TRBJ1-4	CASSPRTAEKLFF
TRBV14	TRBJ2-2	CASSRMGQRNTGELFF
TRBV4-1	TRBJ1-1	CASSQDLLGTEAFF
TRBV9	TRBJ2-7	CASSETLDKQQYF
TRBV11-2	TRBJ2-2	CASSFDRGGTGELFF
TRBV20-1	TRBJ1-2	CSARDREGNFNYGHTF
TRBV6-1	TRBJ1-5	CASRDRAGVNQPQHF
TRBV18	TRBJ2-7	CASSPRTGWGEQYF
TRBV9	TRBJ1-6	CASSVETGYNSPLHF
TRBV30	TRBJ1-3	CAWTLSGNTIYF
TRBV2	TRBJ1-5	CASSRLGRNQPQHF
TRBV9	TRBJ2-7	CASSLPGQAGEQYF
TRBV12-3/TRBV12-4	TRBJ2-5	CASSFNGGRETQYF
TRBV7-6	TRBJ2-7	CASSNGGASEQYF
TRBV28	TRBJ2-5	CASSVDGVRETQYF
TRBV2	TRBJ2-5	CASSRGQGLKTQYF
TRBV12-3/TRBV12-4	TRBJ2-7	CASSSLSGYEQYF
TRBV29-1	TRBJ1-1	CSAQREEAFF
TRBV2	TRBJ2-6	CASIDNEQFFGPGADVLTF
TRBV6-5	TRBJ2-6	CASKFLSGANVLTF
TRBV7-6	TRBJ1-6	CASSSAAGGFMNSPLHF
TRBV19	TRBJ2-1	CASSRWGEQFF
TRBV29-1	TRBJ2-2	CSVDTGHTGELFF
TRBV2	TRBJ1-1	CASSEGQLNTEAFF
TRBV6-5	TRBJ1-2	CASSPTGVGGQGYTF
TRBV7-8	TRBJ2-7	CASSLPRTGGGQYF
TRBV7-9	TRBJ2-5	CASSLKLAGVQETQYF
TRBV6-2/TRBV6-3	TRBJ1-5	CASSYLTGGGNQPQHF
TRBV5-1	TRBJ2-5	CANSLDQETQYF
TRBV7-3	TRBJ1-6	CASSTAQALFSPLHF
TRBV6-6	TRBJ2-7	CASSEYQGSYEQYF
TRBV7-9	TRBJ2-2	CASSPRGSGSVLGNTGELFF
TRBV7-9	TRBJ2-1	CASSSWTGGTYNEQFF
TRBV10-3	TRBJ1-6	CAISEFGGQSPLHF
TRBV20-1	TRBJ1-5	CSAFRDSNQPQHF
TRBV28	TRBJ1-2	CASASGTGGHGYTF
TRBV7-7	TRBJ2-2	CAIRGTQGNTGELFF
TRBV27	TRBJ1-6	CASSSMAQTATSSPLHF
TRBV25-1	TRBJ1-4	CARDRRRSINEKLFF
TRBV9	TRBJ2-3	CASSASDRLTDTQYF
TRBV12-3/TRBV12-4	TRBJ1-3	CASSLWSISGNTIYF
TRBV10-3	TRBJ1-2	CAISLTWGLGGYTF
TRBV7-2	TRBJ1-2	CANSTRTGGSGYTF
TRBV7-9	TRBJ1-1	CASSLDQTGGTEAFF
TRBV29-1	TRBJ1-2	CSVEAPGQVGYGYTF
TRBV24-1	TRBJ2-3	CATSDWTSGSTDTQYF